Given below is one TCR beta chain in context. The CDR3 extends over 16 amino acids. Trimming pared 5 bases from V and 7 bases from J, leaving 21 bases between. The germline gives CDR1 LNHDA, CDR2 SQIVND (reference sequence). The data were taken from a study of blood T cell repertoires in COVID-19. Turning to the study itself: Samples representing acute and convalescent COVID-19 were sourced from the United States, Italy and Spain. From T cells, B-cell-depleted T cells, or PBMCs came the material, which was cDNA or gDNA.

How the authors handled the data: Reference gene primer amplification gave nucleated cell count estimates. TCRdb's table, derived via immunoSEQ multiplex PCR, lists solely in-frame clones and lacks some. The DNA was the basis for D and trimming; V, J and clone size are from that table. The table records around 150,000 clones, roughly 77% of them present only once. The V and J genes are TRBV19 and TRBJ1-5, with D perhaps matching TRBD1 (6 bases). This clonotype originated in a human donor in a cohort sampled during active COVID-19. Sample: peripheral blood. The CDR3 region is CASSLPPQGRGQPQHF. CDR3 sequence (DNA): TGTGCCAGTAGTCTACCCCCCCAGGGAAGGGGGCAGCCCCAGCATTTT.